This TCR beta chain was found in a study of cytomegalovirus exposure and HLA in healthy donors. Findings and limits, study-wide: In a later analysis, parvovirus B19, influenza, CMV and Epstein-Barr virus appeared linked to several top co-occurrence clusters.

On this clone: Its antigen is currently unknown.

Use of 60 Vbeta and 13 Jbeta primers characterized the PCR. Measured with immunoSEQ multiplex PCR; TCRdb has only the in-frame clones, and not every one. The sample consists of about 160,000 clones, around 81% of them appearing once. V lost 6 bases and J lost 4, with 10 bases in between. The CDR3 runs 13 residues. Germline CDR1 is LGHNT and CDR2 is FRNRAP. Specimen: PBMCs. The TCR was taken from a woman between 40 and 50 years old in good health and CMV-seronegative. This chain links TRBV12-5 with TRBJ1-5, with D possibly being TRBD1 (5 bases). The CDR3 DNA sequence: TGTGCTAGTGGGCCAGGGAAGAATCAGCCCCAGCATTTT. Protein: CASGPGKNQPQHF.